Included here is one TCR beta chain sequence, with context. The antigen is not known. The data originate from a study of beta chain features in type 1 diabetes. In the study overall: Patients did not differ from healthy donors in age, gender or cell yield. Study-level results: Relative to healthy donors, patients appeared to have naive, central memory and Treg TCRB repertoires that were more similar. Researchers report that Type 1 diabetes patients had moderately but significantly shorter TCRB CDR3s across all four CD4+ subsets. A cDNA-based sequencing approach could over-represent cells with high TCR expression.

The authors reverse transcribed all of the isolated RNA, so sequencing captured expressed TCRB transcripts. TCRdb's table, derived via immunoSEQ multiplex PCR, lists solely in-frame clones and lacks some. The data show more than 120,000 clones, approximately 13% seen once. Trimming removed 3 bases at V and 5 bases at J, with 7 bases between. CDR1 and CDR2 (germline): MDHEN, SYDVKM. The CDR3 contains 12 residues. Sequencing used central memory CD4+ T cells from blood. This TCR derives from a man aged 18 to 29 with type 1 diabetes. The rearrangement joins TRBV28 to TRBJ1-2; no firm D call. The CDR3 loop reads CASSLKEYGYTF. The CDR3 DNA reads TGTGCCAGCAGTTTGAAGGAGTATGGCTACACCTTC.